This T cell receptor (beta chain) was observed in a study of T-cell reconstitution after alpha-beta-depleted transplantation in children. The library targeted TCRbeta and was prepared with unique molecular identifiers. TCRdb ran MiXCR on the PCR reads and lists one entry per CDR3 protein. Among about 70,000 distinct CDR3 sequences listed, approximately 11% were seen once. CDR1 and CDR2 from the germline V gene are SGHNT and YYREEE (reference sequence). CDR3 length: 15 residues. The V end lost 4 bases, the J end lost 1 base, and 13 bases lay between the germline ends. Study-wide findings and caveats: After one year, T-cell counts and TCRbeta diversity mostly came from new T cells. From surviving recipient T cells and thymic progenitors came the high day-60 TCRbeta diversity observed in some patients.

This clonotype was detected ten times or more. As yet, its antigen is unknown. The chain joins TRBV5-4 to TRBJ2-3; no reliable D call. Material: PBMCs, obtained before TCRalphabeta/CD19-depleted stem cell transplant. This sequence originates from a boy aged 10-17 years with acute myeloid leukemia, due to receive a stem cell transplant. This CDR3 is CASSRVGLGTDTQYF. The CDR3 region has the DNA TGTGCCAGCAGCCGAGTGGGATTGGGCACAGATACGCAGTATTTT.